This record looks at one T cell receptor (beta chain) sequence and its context. CDR3 size: 13 residues. V lost 4 bases to trimming and J lost 0 bases, with 7 bases between them. Germline V CDR1 and CDR2: SGHDT, YYEEEE. All of the isolated RNA was reverse transcribed, so expressed TCRB transcripts were sequenced. Profiled with immunoSEQ multiplex PCR; TCRdb holds only in-frame clones, not every one. The sample has 330,000 or so clones, less than 15% seen once; the top ten hold around 7%. The entry originates in a study of beta chain features in type 1 diabetes. The sequence was obtained from a man younger than 40 in good health. The chain employs TRBV5-6 and TRBJ1-2; no reliable D call. The sequenced material came from central memory CD4+ T cells from blood. The CDR3 loop reads CASSTRPNYGYTF. CDR3 nucleotides: TGTGCCAGCAGCACACGGCCTAACTATGGCTACACCTTC.